This TCR beta chain was profiled in a study of blood T cell repertoires in COVID-19. Looking at the study overall: Whether acute or convalescent, the COVID-19 samples came from the United States, Italy and Spain. PBMCs, B-cell-depleted T cells, or T cells provided the cDNA or gDNA that made up the material.

Study processing details: Estimation of nucleated cell counts was performed using reference gene primer amplification. Profiling relied on immunoSEQ multiplex PCR, and the TCRdb table lists in-frame clones only, not all of them. V and J calls and clone size are those listed in that table; D and trimming were worked out from the DNA. The sample contains more than 150,000 clones, about four fifths of which appear only once. Trimming cost V 7 bases and J 3 bases; bases outside gene matches: 10. In germline, CDR1 is MDHEN, CDR2 SYDVKM. This CDR3 comprises 16 residues. Specimen: peripheral blood. The TCR comes from a man between 18 and 35 years old with active or convalescent COVID-19. The chain links TRBV28 to TRBJ2-2; 8 bases line up with TRBD1. CDR3 in DNA: TGTGCCAGCAAAAAGACAGGGGATTATTACACCGGGGAGCTGTTTTTT. Residues: CASKKTGDYYTGELFF. Using reference TRBV28 and TRBJ2-2 for the parts outside the CDR3, the full variable domain is DVKVTQSSRYLVKRTGEKVFLECVQDMDHENMFWYRQDPGLGLRLIYFSYDVKMKEKGDIPEGYSVSREKKERFSLILESASTNQTSMYLCASKKTGDYYTGELFFGEGSRLTVL.